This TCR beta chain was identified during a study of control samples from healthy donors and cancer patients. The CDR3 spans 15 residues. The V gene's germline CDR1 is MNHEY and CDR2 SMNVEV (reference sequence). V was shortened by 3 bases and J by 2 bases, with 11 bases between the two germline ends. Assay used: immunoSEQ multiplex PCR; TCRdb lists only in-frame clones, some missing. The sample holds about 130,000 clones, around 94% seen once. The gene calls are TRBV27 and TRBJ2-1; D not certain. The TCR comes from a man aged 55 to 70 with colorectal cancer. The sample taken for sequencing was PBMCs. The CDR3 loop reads CASSFGETTYNEQFF. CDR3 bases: TGTGCCAGCAGTTTTGGCGAGACGACCTACAATGAGCAGTTCTTC.